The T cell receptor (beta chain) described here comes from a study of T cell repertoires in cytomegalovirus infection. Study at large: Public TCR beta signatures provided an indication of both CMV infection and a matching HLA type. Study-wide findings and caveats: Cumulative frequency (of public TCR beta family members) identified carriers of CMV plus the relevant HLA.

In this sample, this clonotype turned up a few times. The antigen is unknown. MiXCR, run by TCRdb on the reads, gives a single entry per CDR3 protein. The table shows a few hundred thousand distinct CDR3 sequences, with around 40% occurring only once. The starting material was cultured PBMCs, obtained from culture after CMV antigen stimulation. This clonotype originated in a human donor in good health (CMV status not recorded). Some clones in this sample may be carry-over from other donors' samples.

CDR3 residues: CASTYGDTQYF. In nucleotides, the CDR3 is TGTGCCAGCACCTACGGAGATACGCAGTATTTT. The V gene is TRBV7-2, the J gene TRBJ2-3; D gene unclear. This CDR3 is 11 amino acids long. V lost 7 bases and J lost 5, with 7 bases in between. Germline assignment: CDR1 SGHTA and CDR2 FQGNSA.